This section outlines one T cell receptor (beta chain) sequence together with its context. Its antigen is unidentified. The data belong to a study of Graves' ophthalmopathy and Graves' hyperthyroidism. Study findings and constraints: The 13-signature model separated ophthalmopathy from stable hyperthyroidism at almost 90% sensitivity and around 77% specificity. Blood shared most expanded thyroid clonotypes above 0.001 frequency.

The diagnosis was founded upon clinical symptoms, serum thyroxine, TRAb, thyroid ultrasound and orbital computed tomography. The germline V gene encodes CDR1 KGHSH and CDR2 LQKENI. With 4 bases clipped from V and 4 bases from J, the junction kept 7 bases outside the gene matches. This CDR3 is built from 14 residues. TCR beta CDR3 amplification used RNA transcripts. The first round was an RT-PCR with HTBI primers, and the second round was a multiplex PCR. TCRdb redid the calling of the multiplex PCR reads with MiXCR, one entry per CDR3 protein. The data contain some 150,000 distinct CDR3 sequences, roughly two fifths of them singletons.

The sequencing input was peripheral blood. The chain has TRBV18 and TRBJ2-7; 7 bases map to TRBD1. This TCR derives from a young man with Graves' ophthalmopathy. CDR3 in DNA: TGTGCCAGCTCACTATCCGGGACAGAATACGAGCAGTACTTC. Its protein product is CASSLSGTEYEQYF.